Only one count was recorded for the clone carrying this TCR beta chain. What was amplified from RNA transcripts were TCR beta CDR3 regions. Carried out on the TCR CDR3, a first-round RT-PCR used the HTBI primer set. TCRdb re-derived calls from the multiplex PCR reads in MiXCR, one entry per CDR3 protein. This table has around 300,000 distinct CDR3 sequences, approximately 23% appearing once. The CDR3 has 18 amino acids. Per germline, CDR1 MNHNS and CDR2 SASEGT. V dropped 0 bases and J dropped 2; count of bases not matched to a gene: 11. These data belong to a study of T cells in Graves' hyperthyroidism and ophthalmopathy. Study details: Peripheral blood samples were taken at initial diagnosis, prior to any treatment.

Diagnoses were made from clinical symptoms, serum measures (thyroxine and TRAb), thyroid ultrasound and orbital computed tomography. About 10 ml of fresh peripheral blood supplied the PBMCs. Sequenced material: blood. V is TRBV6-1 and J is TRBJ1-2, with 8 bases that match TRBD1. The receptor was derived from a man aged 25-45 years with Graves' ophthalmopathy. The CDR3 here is CASSEAARRDRLNYGYTF. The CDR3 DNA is TGTGCCAGCAGTGAAGCGGCCCGCCGGGACAGGCTAAACTATGGCTACACCTTC.